Presented here are 31 T cell receptor beta chains from one specimen sequenced in a study of T cell clonality in common variable immunodeficiency. Study outcomes and limitations: Fewer deletions and N-nucleotide insertions were reportedly seen in common variable immunodeficiency TCR beta sequences.

These receptors' antigens are unknown. Generated by immunoSEQ multiplex PCR, the TCRdb table keeps only in-frame clones and is missing some. There are over 30,000 clones in the sample, none observed a single time. Sequences were obtained from peripheral blood mononuclear cells. These receptors all come from a human donor with common variable immunodeficiency.

This clone showed up just a few times. The read stops 3 residues short of the end of the CDR3; the missing end is completed from the germline J gene. J is TRBJ1-1 and V is TRBV5-1; TRBD1 might be the D (5 bases). Germline values: CDR1 SGHRS, CDR2 YFSETQ. There are 15 residues in the CDR3. V was trimmed by 4 bases and J by 5 bases, leaving 18 bases between them. The sequenced CDR3 bases are TGCGCCAGCAGCCTGGGCTCGGGGGAAGGGACTGAA. The encoded protein is CASSLGSGEGTE. The complete CDR3 reads CASSLGSGEGTEAFF.

This clone was seen more than once but under ten times. The read stops 3 residues short of the end of the CDR3; the missing end is completed from the germline J gene. The chain uses TRBV18 and TRBJ1-1, with 7 bases lining up with TRBD1. The V segment lost 3 bases and the J segment 0 bases; nucleotides outside the gene matches: 4. Germline loops: CDR1 KGHSH, CDR2 LQKENI. The CDR3 has 15 amino acids. CDR3 amino acids: CASSPTQGLNTEAFF. Incomplete CDR3 DNA: TGTGCCAGCTCACCCACACAGGGGTTGAACACTGAA.

This clone was seen at least ten times. The CDR3 goes on 3 residues after the read ends, and that part is filled in from the germline J gene. The chain is built from TRBV18 and TRBJ2-7; 7 bases fit TRBD1. The CDR3 spans 13 residues. Germline V CDR1 and CDR2: KGHSH, LQKENI. Unmatched junction bases numbered 5, after V lost 5 bases and J lost 4 bases. CDR3 DNA (partial): TGTGCCAGCTCAATATCGACAGGGTACGAG. It translates to CASSISTGYE. The complete CDR3 protein is CASSISTGYEQYF.

This clone turned up a few times. The CDR3 goes on 3 residues after the read ends, and that part is filled in from the germline J gene. V and J are TRBV7-9 and TRBJ1-5; 7 positions agree with TRBD1. The CDR3 contains 14 residues. V was pared by 2 bases and J by 7 bases, with 5 bases of the junction left unmatched. The germline CDR1 and CDR2 sequences are SEHNR and FQNEAQ (reference sequence). This CDR3 reads CASSLTTGKQPQHF. CDR3 bases read: TGTGCCAGCAGCTTAACGACAGGGAAGCAGCCC.

This clone was detected only a few times. The read is 3 residues too short to cover the CDR3 end, so that end is filled in from the germline J gene. The chain is built from TRBV11-2 and TRBJ2-7, with a weak D call TRBD1 (7 bases). Trimming shortened V by 2 bases and J by 2 bases, and 10 bases separated the two germline ends. The CDR3 covers 14 residues. Germline V gene lookup returns CDR1 SGHAT and CDR2 FQNNGV. Partial CDR3 DNA: TGTGCCAGCAGCTTACAGGGGGGCCCCTACGAG. It translates to CASSLQGGPYE. The full CDR3 sequence reads CASSLQGGPYEQYF.

This clone was detected many times. The CDR3 is cut off 3 residues early in the read; its end comes from the germline J gene. The J gene is TRBJ2-3, the V gene TRBV29-1, with 8 bases aligning to TRBD2. This CDR3 region has 15 residues. The germline V gene encodes CDR1 SQVTM and CDR2 ANQGSEA. V lost 7 bases to trimming and J lost 3 bases; unmatched junction nucleotides: 12. The CDR3 bases that were read are TGCAGCGGCAAAACCGGGACTAGTCTTACAGATACG. Its translation: CSGKTGTSLTDT. The whole CDR3 is CSGKTGTSLTDTQYF.

The table lists this clone with a few counts. The missing CDR3 end, 3 residues past where the read stops, is filled in from the germline J gene. The V gene is TRBV7-9, the J gene TRBJ2-1; no firm D call. The germline V gene has CDR1 SEHNR and CDR2 FQNEAQ (reference sequence). The CDR3 covers 12 residues. Deletions cut 5 bases from V and 7 bases from J, with 9 bases between. The CDR3 loop reads CASSPQLNEQFF. Incomplete CDR3 DNA: TGTGCCAGCAGCCCCCAGTTGAATGAG. Using reference TRBV7-9 and TRBJ2-1 for the parts outside the CDR3, the full variable domain is DTGVSQNPRHKITKRGQNVTFRCDPISEHNRLYWYRQTLGQGPEFLTYFQNEAQLEKSRLLSDRFSAERPKGSFSTLEIQRTEQGDSAMYLCASSPQLNEQFFGPGTRLTVL.

Comment on this clone: Read coverage stops 3 residues before the CDR3 terminus; the germline J gene supplies the remainder. V gene TRBV7-8 combines with J gene TRBJ2-1, with D possibly TRBD2 on 6 matching bases. The V and J ends lost 0 bases and 9 bases respectively, with 12 bases between them. The length of the CDR3 is 14 residues. Germline loops: CDR1 SGHVS, CDR2 FQNEAQ. Here the CDR3 reads CASSLAVAGGEQFF. The CDR3 DNA, read in part, is TGTGCCAGCAGCTTAGCTGTGGCCGGGGGTGAG.

This clone was found a few times. Read coverage stops 3 residues before the CDR3 terminus; the germline J gene supplies the remainder. In the same sample, other DNA sequences code for this CDR3. This rearrangement joins TRBV19 to TRBJ1-1, with 7 positions matching TRBD1. The CDR3 has 13 residues. V shed 2 bases, J shed 5 bases, and the junction held 2 bases outside the gene matches. Germline CDR1 reads LNHDA; CDR2 reads SQIVND (reference sequence). Partial CDR3 DNA: TGTGCCAGTAGTATAAAGGGGGCTACTGAA. Protein sequence: CASSIKGATE. The CDR3 in its entirety is CASSIKGATEAFF.

This clone was found many times. The read gets to within 3 residues of the CDR3 end, and the germline J gene fills in the rest. The J gene is TRBJ1-5, the V gene TRBV19; no definite D call. Trimming pared 5 bases from V and 3 bases from J, leaving 14 bases between. Germline values: CDR1 LNHDA, CDR2 SQIVND (reference sequence). The CDR3 runs 15 residues. The CDR3 region is CASSLSQALNQPQHF. Incomplete CDR3 DNA: TGTGCCAGTAGTTTGAGCCAGGCGCTCAATCAGCCC. Using reference TRBV19 and TRBJ1-5 for the parts outside the CDR3, the full variable domain is DGGITQSPKYLFRKEGQNVTLSCEQNLNHDAMYWYRQDPGQGLRLIYYSQIVNDFQKGDIAEGYSVSREKKESFPLTVTSAQKNPTAFYLCASSLSQALNQPQHFGDGTRLSIL.

This clone rates as medium-sized. The CDR3 is cut off 3 residues early in the read; its end comes from the germline J gene. The chain links TRBV5-1 to TRBJ2-6; TRBD1 matches at 10 bases. The length of the CDR3 is 18 residues. The V gene end was trimmed by 4 bases and the J gene end by 2 bases; junction bases not matched to a gene: 9. Germline V gives CDR1 SGHRS, CDR2 YFSETQ. The CDR3: CASSHSPGTGAGANVLTF. The DNA read from the CDR3 is TGCGCCAGCAGCCACAGTCCCGGGACAGGGGCTGGGGCCAACGTC.

Of note for this clone: The read is 3 residues too short to cover the CDR3 end, so that end is filled in from the germline J gene. The chain uses TRBV19 and TRBJ2-3; 10 nucleotides match TRBD2. Germline lookup yields CDR1 LNHDA and CDR2 SQIVND (reference sequence). The V gene end was trimmed by 5 bases and the J gene end by 2 bases; junction bases not matched to a gene: 7. The length of the CDR3 is 16 residues. CDR3 DNA (partial): TGTGCCAGTAGTCCCCGGACTAGCGGTTCCACAGATACG. Protein product: CASSPRTSGSTDT. The full-length CDR3 reads as CASSPRTSGSTDTQYF.

There are a few counts of this clone. The read ends 3 residues shy of where the CDR3 ends; the end is completed using the germline J gene. This rearrangement joins TRBV30 to TRBJ1-4, with D possibly TRBD1 on 5 matching bases. V was shortened by 7 bases and J by 10 bases, with 16 bases between the two germline ends. This CDR3 region has 12 residues. The germline gives CDR1 GTSNPN, CDR2 SVGIG (reference sequence). The CDR3 protein is CASPEAGGKLFF. Partial CDR3 DNA: TGTGCCTCCCCTGAAGCGGGGGGAAAA.

This clone was picked up a small number of times. Coverage ceases 3 residues before the CDR3 finishes, and the germline J gene fills in the end. Other DNA sequences in the sample encode the same CDR3. V and J are TRBV7-9 and TRBJ2-7, with D possibly matching TRBD1 (6 bases). The CDR3 loop spans 15 amino acids. The V gene lost 1 base and the J gene lost 4 bases, with 14 bases spanning the gap. From germline, CDR1 is SEHNR and CDR2 FQNEAQ (reference sequence). The CDR3 protein is CASSLVGGQLYEQYF. The CDR3 bases that were read are TGTGCCAGCAGCTTAGTTGGTGGACAGCTTTACGAG.

This clone showed up many times. CDR3 protein: CASSQDLGRVVTDTQYF. The CDR3 bases that were read are TGTGCCAGCAGCCAAGATTTAGGGCGGGTCGTCACAGATACG. V and J are TRBV14 and TRBJ2-3, with D perhaps matching TRBD2 (5 bases). The sequence runs out 3 residues before the end of the CDR3; the remainder is reconstructed from the germline J gene. Germline V lookup: CDR1 SGHDN, CDR2 FVKESK. The CDR3 consists of 17 residues. V gave up 0 bases and J gave up 2 bases, with 15 bases separating them.

This clone appeared a few times. The read halts 3 residues ahead of the CDR3 end, with the missing end drawn from the germline J gene. The chain employs TRBV7-2 and TRBJ1-3; 7 nucleotides agree with TRBD1. In germline, CDR1 is SGHTA, CDR2 FQGNSA. This CDR3 spans 15 amino acids. After removal of 3 bases from V and 3 bases from J, the junction contained 5 bases not matched to a gene. CDR3 protein: CASSLRGQYGNTIYF. The CDR3 bases that were read are TGTGCCAGCAGCTTGAGGGGGCAATATGGAAACACC.

For this clone: The sequence runs out 3 residues before the end of the CDR3; the remainder is reconstructed from the germline J gene. The chain uses TRBV11-2 and TRBJ2-1; D possibly corresponds to TRBD1 (5 bases). The CDR3 totals 13 residues. Germline CDR1 is SGHAT and CDR2 is FQNNGV. Trimming left V 3 bases short and J 7 bases short, with 10 bases between. The CDR3 region is CASSLKGDNEQFF. Incomplete CDR3 DNA: TGTGCCAGCAGCTTGAAAGGGGATAATGAG.

There are a few counts of this clone. From the germline J gene comes the end of the CDR3, since the read stops 3 residues before it. The chain has TRBV7-9 and TRBJ1-4; 7 nucleotides match TRBD1. Germline lookup yields CDR1 SEHNR and CDR2 FQNEAQ (reference sequence). The CDR3 is 13 residues long. The J segment lost 8 bases and the V segment lost 8 bases, leaving 8 bases of the junction unmatched. The DNA read from the CDR3 is TGTGCCAGCCACAGGGGTGATAAGGAAAAA. As protein: CASHRGDKEK. The full CDR3 protein reads CASHRGDKEKLFF.

This clone has more than one count but fewer than ten. The read finishes 3 residues shy of the CDR3 end, and the germline J gene is used to complete it. The rearrangement links TRBV30 to TRBJ1-5, with D uncertain. Trimming removed 0 bases at V and 6 bases at J, with 21 bases between. Germline lookup yields CDR1 GTSNPN and CDR2 SVGIG (reference sequence). The CDR3 covers 17 residues. The CDR3 loop reads CAWSVPEVPLLSQPQHF. CDR3 DNA (partial): TGTGCCTGGAGTGTACCAGAAGTACCCCTTTTAAGTCAGCCC.

This clone was detected only a few times. With the read ending 3 residues before the CDR3 end, the germline J gene is used to fill in that end. This rearrangement joins TRBV2 to TRBJ1-4; 9 nucleotides match TRBD1. The CDR3 runs to 14 residues. V shed 5 bases, J shed 8 bases, and the junction held 6 bases outside the gene matches. The germline CDR1 and CDR2 sequences are SNHLY and FYNNEI. The CDR3 reads CASSPGTGTEKLFF. Partial CDR3 DNA: TGTGCCAGCAGTCCCGGGACAGGGACCGAAAAA.

This clone was recorded many times. Read coverage stops 3 residues before the CDR3 terminus; the germline J gene supplies the remainder. V is TRBV15 and J is TRBJ2-7, with 9 bases lining up with TRBD1. V trimming: 1 base; J trimming: 2 bases; junction bases outside the gene matches: 6. The length of the CDR3 is 16 residues. Germline CDR1 is LNHNV and CDR2 is YYDKDF (reference sequence). CDR3 DNA, as far as it was read: TGTGCCACCAGCAGAGCTGGGGGACAGGGCGCCTACGAG. As protein: CATSRAGGQGAYE. The CDR3, in full, reads CATSRAGGQGAYEQYF.

This clone is judged medium-sized. The read ends 3 residues shy of where the CDR3 ends; the end is completed using the germline J gene. V usage is TRBV29-1 and J usage is TRBJ1-1; D uncertain. There are 12 residues in the CDR3. Germline CDR1 reads SQVTM; CDR2 reads ANQGSEA. V lost 7 bases and J 1 base, leaving 10 bases between the germline ends. Partial CDR3 DNA: TGCAGCGGGTCTAACAGGAACACTGAA. Amino acids: CSGSNRNTE. The full CDR3 is CSGSNRNTEAFF.

In regard to this clone: The CDR3 extends 3 residues past the end of the read, so its final part is completed from the germline J gene. V and J are TRBV30 and TRBJ1-2, with a tentative D call TRBD1 (6 bases). The V gene's germline CDR1 is GTSNPN and CDR2 SVGIG (reference sequence). CDR3 length: 13 amino acids. V lost 0 bases and J lost 4, with 9 bases in between. This chain's CDR3 is CAWSVSRGYGYTF. Incomplete CDR3 DNA: TGTGCCTGGAGTGTAAGCAGGGGCTATGGC.

Remarks on this clone: The CDR3 end is not reached by the read, which stops 3 residues before it; the germline J gene fills it in. The rearrangement joins TRBV19 to TRBJ1-3, with TRBD1 as a possible D gene (6 bases). The germline V and J ends were trimmed by 5 bases and 0 bases, with 17 bases remaining between them. The germline V gene encodes CDR1 LNHDA and CDR2 SQIVND (reference sequence). The CDR3 consists of 17 residues. The sequenced CDR3 bases are TGTGCCAGTAGTCTACAGGGCCTTATGCGCTCTGGAAACACC. Protein product: CASSLQGLMRSGNT. The whole CDR3 protein is CASSLQGLMRSGNTIYF.

With regard to this clone: The read stops 3 residues short of the end of the CDR3; the missing end is completed from the germline J gene. Additional DNA sequences in this sample encode the identical CDR3. The chain joins TRBV30 to TRBJ2-1; no clear D. CDR3 length equals 13 residues. Trimming shortened V by 3 bases and J by 2 bases, and 8 bases separated the two germline ends. Germline loops: CDR1 GTSNPN, CDR2 SVGIG (reference sequence). CDR3 loop: CAWSVTPYNEQFF. The CDR3 bases that were read are TGTGCCTGGAGCGTAACACCCTACAATGAG.

This clone appeared a few times. The read terminates 3 residues before the CDR3 end, so the remaining end is supplied by the germline J gene. The chain recombines TRBV6-1 with TRBJ1-1; 7 bases are a match to TRBD1. The V gene's germline CDR1 is MNHNS and CDR2 SASEGT. V shed 4 bases, J shed 4 bases, and the junction held 6 bases outside the gene matches. This CDR3 contains 14 residues. CDR3 residues: CASSVENRGTEAFF. The CDR3 DNA, read in part, is TGTGCCAGCAGTGTGGAAAACAGGGGCACTGAA.

This clone was seen at least ten times. CDR3 loop: CASSKRARVDTEAFF. CDR3 DNA, as far as it was read: TGTGCCAGCAGCAAGCGGGCCAGGGTGGACACTGAA. This chain joins TRBV3-1 (or the pseudogene TRBV3-2) and TRBJ1-1, with D maybe TRBD1 (5 bases). Sequencing ends 3 residues short of the CDR3 end; the germline J gene provides the rest. Trimming took off 5 bases at V and 3 bases at J, with 16 bases between the two ends. Germline V gene data show CDR1 as LGHDT and CDR2 as YNNKEL (reference sequence). The CDR3 runs to 15 residues.

In regard to this clone: The read terminates 3 residues ahead of where the CDR3 ends, so the germline J gene completes it. V usage is TRBV6-1 and J usage is TRBJ2-4; 7 bases align to TRBD1. CDR1 MNHNS and CDR2 SASEGT come from the germline V gene. This CDR3 comprises 19 residues. With V trimmed by 2 bases and J by 1 base, 14 bases remained unmatched. Partial CDR3 DNA: TGTGCCAGCAGTGAATCTTTTGACAGGGCAAGAGGGGCCAAAAACATT. This gives the protein CASSESFDRARGAKNI. The complete CDR3 reads CASSESFDRARGAKNIQYF.

In its sample, this clone was seen a few times. CDR3 sequence: CASSSPRGPETQYF. The CDR3 DNA, read in part, is TGTGCCAGCAGCTCGCCTCGGGGTCCGGAGACC. V and J are TRBV7-2 and TRBJ2-5; D possibly corresponds to TRBD2 (5 bases). The DNA ends 3 residues before the CDR3 does, and the rest of the CDR3 is filled in from the germline J gene. The CDR3 has 14 amino acids. V shed 4 bases and J shed 5 bases, with 14 bases lying between them. CDR1 is SGHTA, CDR2 FQGNSA, per germline.

By share of the sample, this clone is medium-sized. The read gets to within 3 residues of the CDR3 end, and the germline J gene fills in the rest. The V call is TRBV5-1, the J call TRBJ1-1; TRBD1 aligns across 10 bases. CDR1 SGHRS and CDR2 YFSETQ come from the germline V gene. V lost 9 bases to trimming and J lost 2 bases; unmatched junction nucleotides: 4. The CDR3 has 13 amino acids. The sequenced part of the CDR3 DNA is TGCGCCACCGGGACAGGGGCTAACACTGAA. This translates into CATGTGANTE. The CDR3, in full, reads CATGTGANTEAFF. Complete variable domain (other parts from reference TRBV5-1 and TRBJ1-1): KAGVTQTPRYLIKTRGQQVTLSCSPISGHRSVSWYQQTPGQGLQFLFEYFSETQRNKGNFPGRFSGRQFSNSRSEMNVSTLELGDSALYLCATGTGANTEAFFGQGTRLTVV.

The sample holds many counts of this clone. The read terminates 3 residues ahead of where the CDR3 ends, so the germline J gene completes it. The chain combines TRBV20-1 with TRBJ1-1; possible D gene TRBD1, 6 bases. Germline lookup yields CDR1 DFQATT and CDR2 SNEGSKA (reference sequence). The CDR3 sequence is 14 residues long. Trimming shortened V by 2 bases and J by 3 bases, and 13 bases separated the two germline ends. CDR3 in amino acids: CSARSGQHDTEAFF. The sequenced CDR3 bases are TGCAGTGCTAGATCCGGACAGCACGACACTGAA.